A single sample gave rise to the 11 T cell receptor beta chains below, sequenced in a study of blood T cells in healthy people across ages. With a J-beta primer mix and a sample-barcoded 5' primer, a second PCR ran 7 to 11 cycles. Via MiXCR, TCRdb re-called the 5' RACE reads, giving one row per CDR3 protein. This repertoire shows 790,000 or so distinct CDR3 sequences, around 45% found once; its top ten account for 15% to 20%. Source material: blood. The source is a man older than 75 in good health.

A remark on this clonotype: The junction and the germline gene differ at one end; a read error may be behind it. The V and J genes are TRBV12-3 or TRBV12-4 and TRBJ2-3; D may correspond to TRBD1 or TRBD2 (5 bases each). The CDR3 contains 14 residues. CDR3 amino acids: CASSLRETTGTQYF. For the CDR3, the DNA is TGTGCCAGCAGCCTCAGGGAGACCACAGGTACGCAGTATTTT.

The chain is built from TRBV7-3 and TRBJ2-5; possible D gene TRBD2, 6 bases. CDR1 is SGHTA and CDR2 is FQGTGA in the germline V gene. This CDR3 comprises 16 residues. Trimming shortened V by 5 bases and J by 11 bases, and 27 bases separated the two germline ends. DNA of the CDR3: TGTGCCAGCAGCACCCATAGCGGCTCCCCAAGGAATGAGCAGTACTTC. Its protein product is CASSTHSGSPRNEQYF.

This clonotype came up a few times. CDR3 sequence (DNA): TGCAGTGCTAGCGACCCGTCCCCCTTCAATGAGCAGTACTTC. Amino acids: CSASDPSPFNEQYF. The V call is TRBV20-1, the J call TRBJ2-1; no clear D. The DNA end is more similar to TRBJ2-7, so the J call may be wrong. The CDR3 is made up of 14 amino acids. Germline V gene lookup returns CDR1 DFQATT and CDR2 SNEGSKA (reference sequence).

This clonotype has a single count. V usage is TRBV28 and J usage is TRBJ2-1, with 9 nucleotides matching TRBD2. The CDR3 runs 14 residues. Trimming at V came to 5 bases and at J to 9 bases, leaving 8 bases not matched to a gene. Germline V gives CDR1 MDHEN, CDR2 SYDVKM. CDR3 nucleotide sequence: TGTGCCAGCAGTGCAGCGGGACTAGCTGCTGAGCAGTTCTTC. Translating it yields CASSAAGLAAEQFF.

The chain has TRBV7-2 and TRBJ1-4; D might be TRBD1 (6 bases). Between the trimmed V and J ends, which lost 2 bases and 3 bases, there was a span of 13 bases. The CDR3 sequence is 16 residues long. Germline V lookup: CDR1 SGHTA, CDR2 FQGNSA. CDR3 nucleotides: TGTGCCAGCAGCTTATCAGGGGCAGGGGCTAATGAAAAACTGTTTTTT. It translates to CASSLSGAGANEKLFF.

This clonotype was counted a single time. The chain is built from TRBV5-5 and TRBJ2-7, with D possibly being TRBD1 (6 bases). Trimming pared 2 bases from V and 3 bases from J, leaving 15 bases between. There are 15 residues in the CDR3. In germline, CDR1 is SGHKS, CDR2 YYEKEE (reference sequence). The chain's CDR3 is CASSFRGRGDYEQYF. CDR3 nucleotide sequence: TGTGCCAGCAGCTTCAGGGGACGGGGTGACTACGAGCAGTACTTC. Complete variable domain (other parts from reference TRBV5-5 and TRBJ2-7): DAGVTQSPTHLIKTRGQQVTLRCSPISGHKSVSWYQQVLGQGPQFIFQYYEKEERGRGNFPDRFSARQFPNYSSELNVNALLLGDSALYLCASSFRGRGDYEQYFGPGTRLTVT.

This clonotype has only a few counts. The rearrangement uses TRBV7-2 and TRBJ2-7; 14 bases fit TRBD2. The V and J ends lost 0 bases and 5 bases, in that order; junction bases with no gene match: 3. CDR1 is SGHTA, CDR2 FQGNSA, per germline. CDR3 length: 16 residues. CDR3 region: CASSLAGLAGVHEQYF. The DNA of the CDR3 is TGTGCCAGCAGCTTAGCGGGACTAGCGGGAGTCCACGAGCAGTACTTC.

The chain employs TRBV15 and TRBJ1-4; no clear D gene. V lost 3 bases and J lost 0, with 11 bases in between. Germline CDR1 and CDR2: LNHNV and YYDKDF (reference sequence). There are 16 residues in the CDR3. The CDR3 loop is CATSSLTDSTNEKLFF. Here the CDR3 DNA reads TGTGCCACCAGCAGCCTGACCGACTCAACTAATGAAAAACTGTTTTTT.

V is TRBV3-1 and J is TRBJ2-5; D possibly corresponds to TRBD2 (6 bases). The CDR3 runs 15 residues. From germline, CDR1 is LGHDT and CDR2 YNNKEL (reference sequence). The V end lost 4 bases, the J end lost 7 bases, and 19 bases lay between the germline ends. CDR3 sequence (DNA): TGTGCCAGCAGCCCCCGGGACTTAGGGCTTGGGACCCAGTACTTC. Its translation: CASSPRDLGLGTQYF.

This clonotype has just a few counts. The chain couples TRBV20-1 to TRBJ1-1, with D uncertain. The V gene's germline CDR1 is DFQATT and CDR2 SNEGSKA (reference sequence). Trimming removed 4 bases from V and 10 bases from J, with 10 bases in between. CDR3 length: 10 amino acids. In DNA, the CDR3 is TGCAGTGCTATTGATCTCGGAGCTTTCTTT. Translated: CSAIDLGAFF.

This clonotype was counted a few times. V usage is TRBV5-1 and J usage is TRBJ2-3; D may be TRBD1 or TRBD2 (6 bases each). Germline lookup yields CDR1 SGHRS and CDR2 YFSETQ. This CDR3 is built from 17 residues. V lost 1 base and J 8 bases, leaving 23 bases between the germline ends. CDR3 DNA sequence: TGCGCCAGCAGCTTGTGGGAGGACAGCGGGCATCCCGGTACGCAGTATTTT. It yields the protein CASSLWEDSGHPGTQYF.